This record concerns one T cell receptor (beta chain) sequence. This clone came up once. There is no known antigen for this receptor. Nothing much larger sits one base from this clone, and base qualities are not available. This record belongs to a study of T cell responses to AZD1222 COVID-19 vaccine (dated by TCRdb to the early 2020s). Background for the entire study: AZD1222 recipients whose second dose came at about 4 weeks and those whose second dose came at about 12 weeks were combined into one group, since spike-specific TCR depth and breadth did not differ between the two schedules. A total of more than 230 trial participants underwent TCR sequencing, of whom nearly 210 received two doses of AZD1222 and some 26 received two doses of the MenACWY control vaccine. Trial participants were enrolled by age into 18-55, 56-69 and 70-plus year subgroups, with around 140, 26 and 57 TCR-sequenced participants respectively. Results the study describes overall, beyond this receptor: The 56-69-year group was small, and its depth increase did not reach significance, likely because of low power. Conclusions about previously exposed vaccinees are limited because only six or seven AZD1222 recipients were SARS-CoV-2 seropositive at baseline. Because no samples from the day 14 peak response were available, repertoires could be characterized only after the peak T cell response. The whole spike protein was spanned by vaccine-associated CD4 TCRs, and dominant responses were seen in regions 160-218 and 743-854. Nearly half of unique spike-specific TCRs reportedly recognized epitopes outside regions mutated in the B.1.351 and B.1.1.7 variants. After two AZD1222 doses, spike-specific TCR breadth and depth were significantly higher than at day 0 and than in MenACWY recipients. Most participants were white British and females outnumbered males, and the authors suggested that clonal diversity may have been underestimated.

In the paper's terms, the time point label means: baseline before first vaccination. Vaccinee samples came from UK trials COV001 and COV002, including a single-blind randomized controlled phase 2/3 trial of AZD1222 (ChAdOx1 nCoV-19) in healthy adults. Trial participant PBMC samples were collected at day 0 and day 28 after the second dose for TCRbeta chain sequencing. The CDR3 regions of human TCRbeta chains were analyzed by immunosequencing. For the original study's pipeline: TCRs in the repertoires were compared against a reference library of SARS-CoV-2-specific TCRs that had been generated with the MIRA antigen-specificity platform. Breadth was defined as the fraction of unique TCRs that were SARS-CoV-2-associated, and depth was defined as the fraction of total T cells that were SARS-CoV-2-associated. Each spike-specific TCR was assigned to its reactive spike region and to a CD4 or CD8 class using the MIRA data. Log10-transformed breadth and depth values were compared by one-way ANOVA with Sidak's multiple comparisons tests. This is the immuneACCESS table as TCRdb keeps it, with only in-frame sequences that have V and J called. A part of the clones is gone; compared with another copy, unresolved V genes explain less than half, and the rest is unexplained. V and J calls and clone size are copied from that table; D and trimming were computed from the DNA. This sample holds 55,000 to 90,000 clones; roughly four fifths were observed only once. The ten largest account for around 5% of the sample.

The clonotype originates from an adult in good health. The material was peripheral blood, obtained on day 0 of AZD1222 vaccination.

The DNA sequence is as follows: TGTGCCAGCAGGGACGGCTACGAGCAGTACTTC. Translated, it gives CASRDGYEQYF. The V gene is TRBV25-1 and the J gene is TRBJ2-7; a confident D gene designation cannot be given. CDR1 is given as MGHDK and CDR2 as SYGVNS, both from the germline V gene. V and J are truncated by 6 bases and 3 bases respectively, leaving an intervening sequence of 6 bases. The CDR3 runs 11 residues from the cysteine to the phenylalanine. Only CDR3 DNA remains: 33 bases, in frame from the first base.